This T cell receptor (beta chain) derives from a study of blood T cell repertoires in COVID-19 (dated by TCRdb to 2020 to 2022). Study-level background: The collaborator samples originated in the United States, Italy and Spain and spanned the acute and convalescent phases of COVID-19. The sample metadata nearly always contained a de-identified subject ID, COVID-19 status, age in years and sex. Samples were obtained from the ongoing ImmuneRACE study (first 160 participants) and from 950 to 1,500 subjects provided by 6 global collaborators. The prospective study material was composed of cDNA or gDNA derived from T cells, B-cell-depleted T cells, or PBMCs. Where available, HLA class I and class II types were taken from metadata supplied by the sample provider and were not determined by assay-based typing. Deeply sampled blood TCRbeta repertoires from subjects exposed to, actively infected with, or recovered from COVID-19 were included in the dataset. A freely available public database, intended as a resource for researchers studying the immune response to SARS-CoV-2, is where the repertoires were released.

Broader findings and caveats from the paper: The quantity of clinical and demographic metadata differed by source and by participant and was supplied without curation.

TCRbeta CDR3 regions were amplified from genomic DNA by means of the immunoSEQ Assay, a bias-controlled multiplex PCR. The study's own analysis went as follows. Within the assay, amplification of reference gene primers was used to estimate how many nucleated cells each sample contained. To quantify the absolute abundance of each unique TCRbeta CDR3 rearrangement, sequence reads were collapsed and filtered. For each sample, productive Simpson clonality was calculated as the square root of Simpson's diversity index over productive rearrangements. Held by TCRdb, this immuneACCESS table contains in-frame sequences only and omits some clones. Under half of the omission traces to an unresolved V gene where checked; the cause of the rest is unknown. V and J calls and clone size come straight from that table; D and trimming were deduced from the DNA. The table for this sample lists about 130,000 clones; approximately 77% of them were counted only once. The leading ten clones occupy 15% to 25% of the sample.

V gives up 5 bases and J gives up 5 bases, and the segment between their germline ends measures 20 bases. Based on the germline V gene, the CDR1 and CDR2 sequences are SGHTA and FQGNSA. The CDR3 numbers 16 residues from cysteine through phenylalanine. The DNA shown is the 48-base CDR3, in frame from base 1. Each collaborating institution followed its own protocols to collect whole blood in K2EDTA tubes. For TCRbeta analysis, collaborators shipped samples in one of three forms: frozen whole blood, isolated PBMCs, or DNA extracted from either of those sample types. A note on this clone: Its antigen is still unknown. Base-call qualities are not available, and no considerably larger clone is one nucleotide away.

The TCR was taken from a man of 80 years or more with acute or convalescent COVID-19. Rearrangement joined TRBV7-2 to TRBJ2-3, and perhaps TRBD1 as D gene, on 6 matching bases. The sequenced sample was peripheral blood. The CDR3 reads CASSPTGGIFGDTQYF. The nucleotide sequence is TGTGCCAGCAGCCCGACTGGGGGCATTTTCGGAGATACGCAGTATTTT.